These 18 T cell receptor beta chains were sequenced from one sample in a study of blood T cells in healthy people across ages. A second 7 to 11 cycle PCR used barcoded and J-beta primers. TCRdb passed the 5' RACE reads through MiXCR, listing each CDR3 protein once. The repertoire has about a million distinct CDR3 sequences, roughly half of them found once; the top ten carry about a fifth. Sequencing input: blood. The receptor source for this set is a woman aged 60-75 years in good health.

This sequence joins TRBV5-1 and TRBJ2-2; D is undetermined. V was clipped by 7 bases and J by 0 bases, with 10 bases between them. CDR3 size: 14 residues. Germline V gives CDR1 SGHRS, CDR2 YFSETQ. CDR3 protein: CASLRAANTGELFF. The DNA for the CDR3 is TGCGCCAGCCTCCGGGCGGCGAACACCGGGGAGCTGTTTTTT.

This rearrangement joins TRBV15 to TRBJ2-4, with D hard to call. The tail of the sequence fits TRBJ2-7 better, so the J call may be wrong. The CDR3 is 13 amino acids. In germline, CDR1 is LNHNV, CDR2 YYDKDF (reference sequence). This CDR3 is CATSREVAGEQYF. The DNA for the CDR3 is TGTGCCACCAGCAGAGAGGTAGCAGGCGAGCAGTACTTC.

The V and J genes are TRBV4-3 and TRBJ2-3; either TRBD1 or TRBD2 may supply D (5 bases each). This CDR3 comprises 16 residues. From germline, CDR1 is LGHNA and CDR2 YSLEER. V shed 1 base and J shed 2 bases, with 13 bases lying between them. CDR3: CASSQVFGTSTDTQYF. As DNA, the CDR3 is TGCGCCAGCAGCCAAGTCTTCGGGACCTCCACAGATACGCAGTATTTT.

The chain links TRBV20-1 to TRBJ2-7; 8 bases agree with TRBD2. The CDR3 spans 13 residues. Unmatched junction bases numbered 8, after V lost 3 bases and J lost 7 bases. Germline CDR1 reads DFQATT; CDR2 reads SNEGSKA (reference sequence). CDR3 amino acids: CSARGLGAEEQYF. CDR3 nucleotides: TGCAGTGCTAGGGGACTAGGGGCGGAAGAGCAGTACTTC.

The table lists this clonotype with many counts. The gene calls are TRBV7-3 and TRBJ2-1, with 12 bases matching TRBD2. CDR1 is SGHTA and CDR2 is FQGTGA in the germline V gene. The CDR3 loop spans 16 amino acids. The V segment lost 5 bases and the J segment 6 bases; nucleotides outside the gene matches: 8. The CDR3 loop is CASSQKTSGGPNEQFF. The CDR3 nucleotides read TGTGCCAGCAGCCAAAAAACTAGCGGGGGGCCCAATGAGCAGTTCTTC.

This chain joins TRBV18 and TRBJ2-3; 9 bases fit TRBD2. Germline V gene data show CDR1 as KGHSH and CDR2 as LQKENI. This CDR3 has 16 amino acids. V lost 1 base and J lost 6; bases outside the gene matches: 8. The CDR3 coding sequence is TGTGCCAGCTCACCACGCGGGAGGGCCGAAATGGATACGCAGTATTTT. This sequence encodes CASSPRGRAEMDTQYF.

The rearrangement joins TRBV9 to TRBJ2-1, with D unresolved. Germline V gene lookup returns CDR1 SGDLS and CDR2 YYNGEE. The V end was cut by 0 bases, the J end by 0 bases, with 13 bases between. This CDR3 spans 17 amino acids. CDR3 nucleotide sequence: TGTGCCAGCAGCGTAGTGGGAAGGGTGGGCTCCTACAATGAGCAGTTCTTC. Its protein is CASSVVGRVGSYNEQFF.

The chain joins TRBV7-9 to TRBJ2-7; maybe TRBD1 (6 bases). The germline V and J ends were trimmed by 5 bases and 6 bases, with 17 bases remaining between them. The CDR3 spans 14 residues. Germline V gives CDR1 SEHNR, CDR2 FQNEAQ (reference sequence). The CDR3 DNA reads TGTGCCAGCAGCATAGACAGGAATACGGGCGAGCAGTACTTC. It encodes CASSIDRNTGEQYF.

The CDR3 reads CASSLEAALYEQYF. CDR3 DNA sequence: TGTGCCAGCAGCTTAGAGGCGGCCCTCTACGAGCAGTACTTC. The J gene is TRBJ2-7, the V gene TRBV7-2, with D uncertain. Germline V gene data show CDR1 as SGHTA and CDR2 as FQGNSA. The V and J ends lost 1 base and 3 bases respectively, with 10 bases between them. The CDR3 contains 14 residues.

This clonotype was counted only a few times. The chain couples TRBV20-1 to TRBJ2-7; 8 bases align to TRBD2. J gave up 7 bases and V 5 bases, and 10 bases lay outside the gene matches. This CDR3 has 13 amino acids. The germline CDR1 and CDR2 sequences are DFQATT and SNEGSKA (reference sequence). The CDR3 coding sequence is TGCAGTGCTCCGGGACTAGGAGCTAGAGAGCAGTACTTC. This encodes CSAPGLGAREQYF.

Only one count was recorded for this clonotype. The CDR3 coding sequence is TGTGCCAGCAGACCTCAGCTCAGCTCCTACAATGAGCAGTACTTC. Encoded protein: CASRPQLSSYNEQYF. This chain joins TRBV6-2 or TRBV6-3 and TRBJ2-1; D gene unclear. The J call is doubtful: the DNA matches TRBJ2-7 better. CDR3 length equals 15 residues. Germline loops: CDR1 MNHEY, CDR2 SVGEGT.

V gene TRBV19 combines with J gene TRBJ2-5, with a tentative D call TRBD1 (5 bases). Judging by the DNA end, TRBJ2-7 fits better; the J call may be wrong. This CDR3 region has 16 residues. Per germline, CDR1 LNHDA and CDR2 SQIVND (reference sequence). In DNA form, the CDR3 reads TGTGCCAGTAGTCGGCAGGGTAGAGGATATGTTTACGAGCAGTACTTC. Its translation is CASSRQGRGYVYEQYF.

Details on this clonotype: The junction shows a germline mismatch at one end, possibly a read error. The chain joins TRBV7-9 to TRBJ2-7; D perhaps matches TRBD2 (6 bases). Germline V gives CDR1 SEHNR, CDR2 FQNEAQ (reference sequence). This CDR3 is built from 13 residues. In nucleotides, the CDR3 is TGTGCCGGCAGTTCGGAGGGTAACTACGAGCAGTACTTC. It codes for CAGSSEGNYEQYF.

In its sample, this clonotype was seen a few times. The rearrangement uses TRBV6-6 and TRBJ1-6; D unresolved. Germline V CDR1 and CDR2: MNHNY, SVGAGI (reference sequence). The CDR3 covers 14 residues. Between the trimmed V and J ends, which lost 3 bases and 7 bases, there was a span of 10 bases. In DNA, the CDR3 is TGTGCCAGCAGTTATTCCATTTCAAATTCACCCCTCCACTTT. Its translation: CASSYSISNSPLHF.

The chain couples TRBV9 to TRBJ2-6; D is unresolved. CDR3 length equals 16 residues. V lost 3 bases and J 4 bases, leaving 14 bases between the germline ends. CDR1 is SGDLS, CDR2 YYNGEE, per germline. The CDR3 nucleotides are TGTGCCAGCAGCGACCTGCACCGGGCGGGGGCCAACGTCCTGACTTTC. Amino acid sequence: CASSDLHRAGANVLTF.

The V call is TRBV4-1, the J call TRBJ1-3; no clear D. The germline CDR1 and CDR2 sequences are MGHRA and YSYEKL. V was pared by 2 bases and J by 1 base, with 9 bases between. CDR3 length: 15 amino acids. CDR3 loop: CASSQIQLSGNTIYF. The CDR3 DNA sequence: TGCGCCAGCAGCCAAATTCAATTATCTGGAAACACCATATATTTT.

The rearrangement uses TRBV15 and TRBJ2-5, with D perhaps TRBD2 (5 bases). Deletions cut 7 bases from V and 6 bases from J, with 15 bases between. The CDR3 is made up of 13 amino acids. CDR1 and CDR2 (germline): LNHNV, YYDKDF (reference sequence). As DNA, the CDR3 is TGTGCCACCAACCCTACCGCCGGGAAGACCCAGTACTTC. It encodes CATNPTAGKTQYF.

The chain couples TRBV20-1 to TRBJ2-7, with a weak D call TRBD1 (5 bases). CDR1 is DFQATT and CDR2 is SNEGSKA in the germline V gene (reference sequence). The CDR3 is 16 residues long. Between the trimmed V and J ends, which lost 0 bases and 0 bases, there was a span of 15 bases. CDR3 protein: CSAREGSRAPSYEQYF. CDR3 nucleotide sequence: TGCAGTGCTAGAGAGGGAAGCAGGGCCCCCTCCTACGAGCAGTACTTC.